This TCR beta chain is from a study of control samples from healthy donors and cancer patients (dated by TCRdb to 2018 to 2021). Worth noting for this clone: No cognate antigen has been identified for it. The record has no base qualities; no much larger clone is one base away.

The library was produced with the immunoSEQ multiplex PCR assay. As stored in TCRdb, this immuneACCESS dataset retains in-frame rearrangements with V and J assigned. A fraction of the clones does not appear; measured against another copy, unresolved V genes explain less than half of the discrepancy, and the remainder lacks a known reason. The table for this sample lists 200,000 or so clones; over 80% of them were counted only once. 1.8% of the sample is held by the ten biggest clonotypes. This receptor was taken from a man aged 30 to 45 in good health. The sequencing sample was made of blood.

The CDR3 region: CASSQSLNTEAFF. The bases read TGTGCCAGCTCACAATCCCTGAACACTGAAGCTTTCTTT. The chain is assembled from TRBV18 and TRBJ1-1; the D gene is unclear. As encoded in the germline V gene, CDR1 is KGHSH while CDR2 is LQKENI. The CDR3 sequence holds 13 residues, the cysteine and phenylalanine included. This entry keeps only the CDR3 DNA: 39 bases, framed from base 1. V was cut back by 4 bases and J by 0 bases, leaving a gap of 6 bases between them.